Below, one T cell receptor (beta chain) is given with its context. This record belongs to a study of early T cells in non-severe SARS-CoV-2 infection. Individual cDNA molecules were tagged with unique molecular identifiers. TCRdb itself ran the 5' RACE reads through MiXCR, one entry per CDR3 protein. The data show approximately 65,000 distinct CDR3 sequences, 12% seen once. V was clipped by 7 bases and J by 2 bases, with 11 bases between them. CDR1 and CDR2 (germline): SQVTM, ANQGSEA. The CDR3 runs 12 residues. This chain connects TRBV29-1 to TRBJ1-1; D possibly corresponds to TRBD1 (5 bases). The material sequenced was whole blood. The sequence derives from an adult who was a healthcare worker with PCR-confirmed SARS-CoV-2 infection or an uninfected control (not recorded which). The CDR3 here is CSGSQGNTEAFF. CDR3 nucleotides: TGCAGCGGATCCCAGGGAAACACTGAAGCTTTCTTT.